This is a list of T cell receptor beta chains from one sample in a study of blood T cell repertoires in COVID-19. Sequencing was performed with immunoSEQ multiplex PCR; in TCRdb, only in-frame clones are kept and a portion is missing. Among 100,000 to 150,000 clones listed, 86% were seen once. The sample taken for sequencing was peripheral blood. These receptors were obtained from a human donor in a cohort sampled during active COVID-19. CDR3s include the opening cysteine and the closing phenylalanine or tryptophan. Each record gives: D gene, CDR3 length, J gene, V gene, clone size, CDR3 protein, CDR3 DNA. The D gene is left open where the match is weak. Expanded clones are given a class, and other clones once, few, many or no size at all.

d_call: TRBD1; cdr3_length: 11; j_call: TRBJ2-3; v_call: TRBV20-1; clone_size: -; cdr3_aa: CSAVPGQRQYF; cdr3_nt: TGCAGTGCTGTTCCGGGACAGAGGCAGTATTTT
d_call: TRBD1; cdr3_length: 15; j_call: TRBJ2-2; v_call: TRBV5-1; clone_size: -; cdr3_aa: CASSPRTGAAGELFF; cdr3_nt: TGCGCCAGCAGCCCAAGGACAGGGGCCGCCGGGGAGCTGTTTTTT
d_call: -; cdr3_length: 13; j_call: TRBJ2-7; v_call: TRBV27; clone_size: -; cdr3_aa: CASSLLDSYEQYF; cdr3_nt: TGTGCCAGCAGTTTATTGGACAGCTACGAGCAGTACTTC
d_call: -; cdr3_length: 16; j_call: TRBJ2-2; v_call: TRBV28; clone_size: -; cdr3_aa: CASSLAGTVTTGELFF; cdr3_nt: TGTGCCAGCAGTTTAGCGGGGACAGTCACCACCGGGGAGCTGTTTTTT
d_call: TRBD1; cdr3_length: 16; j_call: TRBJ2-7; v_call: TRBV30; clone_size: -; cdr3_aa: CAWSVWEGTGVREQYF; cdr3_nt: TGTGCCTGGAGTGTATGGGAGGGGACAGGGGTTCGCGAGCAGTACTTC
d_call: TRBD1; cdr3_length: 15; j_call: TRBJ2-2; v_call: TRBV5-1; clone_size: -; cdr3_aa: CASISGGTNTGELFF; cdr3_nt: TGCGCCAGCATCTCAGGGGGAACGAACACCGGGGAGCTGTTTTTT
d_call: TRBD2; cdr3_length: 16; j_call: TRBJ2-7; v_call: TRBV19; clone_size: few; cdr3_aa: CASSTPISAGVHEQYF; cdr3_nt: TGTGCCAGTAGTACCCCCATATCCGCGGGAGTTCACGAGCAGTACTTC
d_call: -; cdr3_length: 14; j_call: TRBJ2-6; v_call: TRBV7-3; clone_size: -; cdr3_aa: CASSSGSGANVLTF; cdr3_nt: TGTGCCAGCAGCTCCGGTTCTGGGGCCAACGTCCTGACTTTC
d_call: TRBD2; cdr3_length: 14; j_call: TRBJ2-3; v_call: TRBV20-1; clone_size: -; cdr3_aa: CSASKREGTDTQYF; cdr3_nt: TGCAGTGCTAGTAAGCGGGAGGGCACAGATACGCAGTATTTT
d_call: -; cdr3_length: 15; j_call: TRBJ1-3; v_call: TRBV12-5; clone_size: -; cdr3_aa: CASGLTVFSGNTIYF; cdr3_nt: TGTGCTAGTGGTCTGACAGTTTTCTCTGGAAACACCATATATTTT
d_call: -; cdr3_length: 15; j_call: TRBJ2-2; v_call: TRBV6-1; clone_size: -; cdr3_aa: CASSEAPVNTGELFF; cdr3_nt: TGTGCCAGCAGTGAAGCTCCGGTGAACACCGGGGAGCTGTTTTTT
d_call: TRBD2; cdr3_length: 17; j_call: TRBJ2-1; v_call: TRBV5-4; clone_size: -; cdr3_aa: CASSYLAGGNQNNEQFF; cdr3_nt: TGTGCCAGCAGCTATCTAGCGGGAGGTAACCAAAACAATGAGCAGTTCTTC
d_call: -; cdr3_length: 17; j_call: TRBJ1-4; v_call: TRBV2; clone_size: -; cdr3_aa: CASSGSGLGRPSEKLFF; cdr3_nt: TGTGCCAGCAGTGGCTCAGGGTTGGGCCGGCCCAGTGAAAAACTGTTTTTT
d_call: TRBD1; cdr3_length: 15; j_call: TRBJ2-7; v_call: TRBV14; clone_size: -; cdr3_aa: CASSLRDSFRDEQYF; cdr3_nt: TGTGCCAGCAGCCTTCGGGACAGTTTCCGGGACGAGCAGTACTTC
d_call: TRBD2; cdr3_length: 13; j_call: TRBJ2-1; v_call: TRBV2; clone_size: -; cdr3_aa: CASRLAGNNEQFF; cdr3_nt: TGTGCCAGCAGACTAGCGGGGAACAATGAGCAGTTCTTC
d_call: -; cdr3_length: 15; j_call: TRBJ2-7; v_call: TRBV28; clone_size: -; cdr3_aa: CASSSPTPGAYEQYF; cdr3_nt: TGTGCCAGCAGTTCCCCGACACCGGGGGCCTACGAGCAGTACTTC
d_call: TRBD1; cdr3_length: 15; j_call: TRBJ1-2; v_call: TRBV2; clone_size: -; cdr3_aa: CASLRQGLLAYGYTF; cdr3_nt: TGTGCCAGCCTCAGACAGGGACTTTTAGCATATGGCTACACCTTC
d_call: -; cdr3_length: 16; j_call: TRBJ2-3; v_call: TRBV5-1; clone_size: once; cdr3_aa: CASSDASGNLLHTQYF; cdr3_nt: TGCGCCAGCAGCGACGCATCCGGGAACCTCCTACATACGCAGTATTTT
d_call: TRBD2; cdr3_length: 16; j_call: TRBJ2-1; v_call: TRBV10-3; clone_size: few; cdr3_aa: CAISEGRGTSVDEQFF; cdr3_nt: TGTGCCATCAGTGAGGGACGTGGGACTAGCGTGGATGAGCAGTTCTTC
d_call: -; cdr3_length: 15; j_call: TRBJ2-7; v_call: TRBV7-2; clone_size: once; cdr3_aa: CASSTLFRTVGEQYF; cdr3_nt: TGTGCCAGCAGCACGCTGTTCCGGACAGTCGGAGAGCAGTACTTC
d_call: TRBD2; cdr3_length: 14; j_call: TRBJ2-3; v_call: TRBV7-9; clone_size: -; cdr3_aa: CARGTSGPTDTQYF; cdr3_nt: TGTGCCAGGGGGACTAGCGGGCCAACAGATACGCAGTATTTT
d_call: -; cdr3_length: 15; j_call: TRBJ2-2; v_call: TRBV4-3; clone_size: -; cdr3_aa: CASSQDRTDTGELFF; cdr3_nt: TGCGCCAGCAGCCAAGACCGGACAGACACCGGGGAGCTGTTTTTT
d_call: -; cdr3_length: 16; j_call: TRBJ1-5; v_call: TRBV7-2; clone_size: -; cdr3_aa: CASSLALLDSNQPQHF; cdr3_nt: TGTGCCAGCAGCTTAGCGCTTTTAGATAGCAATCAGCCCCAGCATTTT
d_call: TRBD1; cdr3_length: 16; j_call: TRBJ2-7; v_call: TRBV27; clone_size: -; cdr3_aa: CASSPTDRGHYYEQYF; cdr3_nt: TGTGCCAGCAGTCCAACCGACAGGGGTCATTACTACGAGCAGTACTTC
d_call: TRBD1; cdr3_length: 13; j_call: TRBJ2-7; v_call: TRBV30; clone_size: -; cdr3_aa: CAWSGQGDREQYF; cdr3_nt: TGTGCCTGGAGTGGACAGGGGGATCGGGAGCAGTACTTC
d_call: TRBD1; cdr3_length: 15; j_call: TRBJ2-7; v_call: TRBV28; clone_size: -; cdr3_aa: CASSTSGTGRYEQYF; cdr3_nt: TGTGCCAGCAGTACCTCCGGGACAGGTCGCTACGAGCAGTACTTC
d_call: TRBD1; cdr3_length: 15; j_call: TRBJ2-5; v_call: TRBV4-1; clone_size: -; cdr3_aa: CASSQDTQGFETQYF; cdr3_nt: TGCGCCAGCAGCCAAGATACACAGGGGTTTGAGACCCAGTACTTC
d_call: TRBD1; cdr3_length: 13; j_call: TRBJ2-5; v_call: TRBV2; clone_size: -; cdr3_aa: CASSRDSQETQYF; cdr3_nt: TGTGCCAGCAGTAGGGACAGCCAAGAGACCCAGTACTTC
d_call: -; cdr3_length: 11; j_call: TRBJ2-7; v_call: TRBV12-3/TRBV12-4; clone_size: -; cdr3_aa: CASRPAYEQYF; cdr3_nt: TGTGCCAGCAGGCCGGCCTACGAGCAGTACTTC
d_call: -; cdr3_length: 18; j_call: TRBJ1-1; v_call: TRBV18; clone_size: -; cdr3_aa: CASSQPGGGGLMNTEAFF; cdr3_nt: TGTGCCAGCTCACAACCCGGCGGTGGCGGGCTTATGAACACTGAAGCTTTCTTT